This entry features one T cell receptor (beta chain) sequence. Per the germline V gene, CDR1 is SGHRS and CDR2 is YFSETQ. CDR3 length equals 14 residues. V lost 4 bases and J lost 0, with 10 bases in between. This specimen belongs to a study of CD8 T cells in ankylosing spondylitis. TCRdb ran MiXCR on the 5' RACE reads and lists one entry per CDR3 protein. The top ten hold about 10% of the sample, which has more than 300,000 distinct CDR3 sequences, approximately 10% seen once. The rearrangement uses TRBV5-1 and TRBJ1-1; D unresolved. The clonotype was recovered from a female donor with ankylosing spondylitis or in good health (not recorded which). Sequences were obtained from blood, either unsorted or a sorted T cell fraction (not recorded which). Here the CDR3 DNA reads TGCGCCAGCAGCCTTGGGAGGGTGAACACTGAAGCTTTCTTT. Its protein product is CASSLGRVNTEAFF.